Following are 17 T cell receptor beta chains from one sample sequenced in a study of T cell responses to AZD1222 COVID-19 vaccine. This table comes from immunoSEQ multiplex PCR, and its TCRdb copy is limited to in-frame clones, with some not included. The sample shows fewer than 200,000 clones, 70% to 90% of them seen only once. Sequenced here: peripheral blood, sampled 28 days after the second AZD1222 dose. The receptors shown here come from an adult who received the AZD1222 COVID-19 vaccine.

In this sample, this clone turned up once. This chain uses TRBV19 with TRBJ2-1; 9 bases map to TRBD2. CDR3 length: 15 amino acids. Germline CDR1 and CDR2: LNHDA and SQIVND (reference sequence). The V gene end was trimmed by 4 bases and the J gene end by 8 bases; junction bases not matched to a gene: 9. In nucleotides, the CDR3 is TGTGCCAGTAGTACCGGGACTAGCCTTTTCGATGAGCAGTTCTTC. Protein sequence: CASSTGTSLFDEQFF.

This CDR3 reads CASSFNLVEQFF. DNA for the CDR3: TGTGCCAGCAGTTTTAATCTCGTTGAGCAGTTCTTC. The rearrangement links TRBV12-3 or TRBV12-4 to TRBJ2-1; D is unclear. The CDR3 totals 12 residues. Trimming cost V 3 bases and J 9 bases, with 9 bases left between them.

This clone has a single count. The chain has TRBV27 and TRBJ2-7, with 7 bases fitting TRBD2. J gave up 2 bases and V 3 bases, and 4 bases lay outside the gene matches. Germline V gives CDR1 MNHEY, CDR2 SMNVEV (reference sequence). There are 14 residues in the CDR3. CDR3 loop: CASSLSGGTYEQYF. In DNA, the CDR3 is TGTGCCAGCAGTTTGTCCGGGGGGACCTACGAGCAGTACTTC.

This rearrangement joins TRBV2 to TRBJ1-3; no clear D. CDR1 is SNHLY, CDR2 FYNNEI, per germline. V was clipped by 4 bases and J by 0 bases, with 7 bases between them. The CDR3 totals 14 residues. DNA of the CDR3: TGTGCCAGCAGTGGAGTATACTCTGGAAACACCATATATTTT. This translates into CASSGVYSGNTIYF. Full variable domain (missing parts from reference TRBV2 and TRBJ1-3): EPEVTQTPSHQVTQMGQEVILRCVPISNHLYFYWYRQILGQKVEFLVSFYNNEISEKSEIFDDQFSVERPDGSNFTLKIRSTKLEDSAMYFCASSGVYSGNTIYFGEGSWLTVV.

This clone came up once. The genes are TRBV7-2 and TRBJ1-2, with a possible D match to TRBD1 (5 bases). V dropped 1 base and J dropped 2 bases, with 11 bases sitting between them. This CDR3 is 15 amino acids long. Germline V gives CDR1 SGHTA, CDR2 FQGNSA. The CDR3 DNA reads TGTGCCAGCAGCTTAGGTGGGGGTCAAAACTATGGCTACACCTTC. Translation: CASSLGGGQNYGYTF.

This chain links TRBV4-1 with TRBJ1-1, with D perhaps matching TRBD1 (5 bases). CDR3 length: 14 amino acids. The germline gives CDR1 MGHRA, CDR2 YSYEKL. Deletions cut 0 bases from V and 6 bases from J, with 11 bases between. Here the CDR3 reads CASSQDLGGAEAFF. The CDR3 coding sequence is TGCGCCAGCAGCCAAGATTTGGGGGGGGCTGAAGCTTTCTTT.

The V and J genes are TRBV5-5 and TRBJ1-2; no definite D call. Germline-derived CDR1 and CDR2 are SGHKS and YYEKEE (reference sequence). V lost 0 bases and J 7 bases, leaving 13 bases between the germline ends. The CDR3 is made up of 14 amino acids. CDR3 amino acids: CASSLAATSGGYTF. The CDR3 nucleotides read TGTGCCAGCAGCTTGGCCGCGACGTCGGGTGGCTACACCTTC.

The chain has TRBV7-6 and TRBJ2-7; 7 bases agree with TRBD1. The CDR3 is made up of 13 amino acids. V was clipped by 7 bases and J by 4 bases; unmatched bases: 7. Looked up from germline, CDR1 is SGHVS and CDR2 is FNYEAQ. The CDR3 DNA reads TGTGCCAGCACCACAGGGGAACTGTACGAGCAGTACTTC. It translates to CASTTGELYEQYF.

The chain couples TRBV10-3 to TRBJ1-6, with TRBD1 as a possible D gene (5 bases). There are 14 residues in the CDR3. The V gene's germline CDR1 is ENHRY and CDR2 SYGVKD. V gave up 5 bases and J gave up 7 bases, with 12 bases separating them. CDR3 in amino acids: CAISYGGENSPLHF. CDR3 DNA: TGTGCCATCAGTTATGGGGGTGAGAATTCACCCCTCCACTTT.

There are a few counts of this clone. This chain uses TRBV6-5 with TRBJ2-7, with D possibly being TRBD2 (5 bases). Germline V CDR1 and CDR2: MNHEY, SVGAGI. The CDR3 loop spans 14 amino acids. Between the trimmed V and J ends, which lost 2 bases and 4 bases, there was a span of 12 bases. CDR3 residues: CASSYRRGGYEQYF. CDR3 nucleotide sequence: TGTGCCAGCAGTTACCGTCGGGGTGGTTACGAGCAGTACTTC.

V and J are TRBV7-8 and TRBJ1-1; a possible D gene is TRBD1 (5 bases). V dropped 5 bases and J dropped 4 bases, with 11 bases sitting between them. The V gene's germline CDR1 is SGHVS and CDR2 FQNEAQ. The CDR3 spans 13 residues. The CDR3 reads CASSRPGGTEAFF. The CDR3 coding sequence is TGTGCCAGCAGCCGACCCGGGGGCACTGAAGCTTTCTTT.

V and J are TRBV6-2 or TRBV6-3 and TRBJ2-7, with 12 bases fitting TRBD2. From germline, CDR1 is MNHEY and CDR2 SVGEGT. The CDR3 is made up of 15 amino acids. The ends lost 6 bases at V and 0 bases at J; junction bases unmatched: 3. The CDR3 loop reads CASSRLAGVSYEQYF. CDR3 DNA: TGTGCCAGCAGCAGACTAGCGGGGGTCTCCTACGAGCAGTACTTC.

The sample holds a few counts of this clone. V usage is TRBV6-1 and J usage is TRBJ1-3; no clear D gene. The CDR3 is 13 residues long. V shed 1 base and J shed 4 bases, with 5 bases lying between them. Germline CDR1 reads MNHNS; CDR2 reads SASEGT. The CDR3 protein is CASSEVAGNTIYF. CDR3 DNA: TGTGCCAGCAGTGAAGTTGCGGGAAACACCATATATTTT.

The chain links TRBV12-5 to TRBJ1-1; D is unresolved. There are 13 residues in the CDR3. The V and J ends lost 1 base and 5 bases respectively, with 8 bases between them. Germline loops: CDR1 LGHNT, CDR2 FRNRAP. The CDR3 sequence: CASGLEEGTEAFF. DNA of the CDR3: TGTGCTAGTGGTTTGGAGGAAGGGACTGAAGCTTTCTTT.

The V and J genes are TRBV2 and TRBJ1-5, with D possibly TRBD1 on 6 matching bases. The CDR3 has 16 amino acids. Looked up from germline, CDR1 is SNHLY and CDR2 is FYNNEI. Trimming shortened V by 2 bases and J by 5 bases, and 16 bases separated the two germline ends. The CDR3 loop is CASSELGRGDYQPQHF. In DNA form, the CDR3 reads TGTGCCAGCAGTGAATTAGGTAGGGGGGACTATCAGCCCCAGCATTTT.

V and J are TRBV7-8 and TRBJ1-5; D is uncertain. Trimming shortened V by 4 bases and J by 4 bases, and 17 bases separated the two germline ends. Germline-derived CDR1 and CDR2 are SGHVS and FQNEAQ. This CDR3 contains 16 residues. The CDR3 DNA sequence: TGTGCCAGCAGCTCCCAAAGTGGGCAAGTGAATCAGCCCCAGCATTTT. This codes for CASSSQSGQVNQPQHF.

This sequence joins TRBV11-1 and TRBJ1-1; D remains unclear. This CDR3 region has 15 residues. Per germline, CDR1 SGHAT and CDR2 FQDESV (reference sequence). The V end was cut by 5 bases, the J end by 1 base, with 14 bases between. In DNA, the CDR3 is TGTGCCAGCAGCCTAAGGTGGGTTGCGAACACTGAAGCTTTCTTT. Translation: CASSLRWVANTEAFF.